These T cell receptor beta chains were read from a single sample in a study of regulatory T cells in long-lasting Graves disease. TCRdb recomputed calls from the multiplex PCR reads with MiXCR, one row per CDR3 protein. The repertoire consists of 450,000 to 600,000 distinct CDR3 sequences, with 15% to 20% occurring once and the leading ten covering 12%. The same sample was also studied in work on T cells in Graves' hyperthyroidism and ophthalmopathy.

This specimen consisted of peripheral blood mononuclear cells (PBMCs), obtained at new diagnosis, from a patient treated with antithyroid drugs. The receptors were sampled from a man aged 40-50 years with Graves disease. Both conserved end residues are part of each CDR3. D genes are given only for firm matches. Size tells how often a clone was seen (once, few, many) or the class of an expanded clone, and some rows leave it out.

d_gene	abundance	v_gene	j_gene	CDR3nt	CDR3aa
-	-	TRBV14	TRBJ2-2	TGTGCCAGCTCCCGCGGCCTGTGGGAGCTGTTTTTT	CASSRGLWELFF
-	few	TRBV9	TRBJ1-2	TGTGCCAGCAGCGTGGTCCCCGGGGATGGCTACACCTTC	CASSVVPGDGYTF
-	few	TRBV12-3/TRBV12-4	TRBJ2-7	TGTGCCAGCAGTATTACAGAATACGAGCAGTACTTC	CASSITEYEQYF
-	few	TRBV10-3	TRBJ2-2	TGTGCCACGCACAGTGGCCGGACCGCGAGTTCCGGGGAGCTGTTTTTT	CATHSGRTASSGELFF
TRBD1	-	TRBV5-6	TRBJ2-3	TGTGCCAGCAGCGGACAGGGGTCGGGAGATACGCAGTATTTT	CASSGQGSGDTQYF
-	-	TRBV6-4	TRBJ2-1	TGTGCCAGCAGTGATTATAGCGGTAATGAGCAGTTCTTC	CASSDYSGNEQFF
-	many	TRBV19	TRBJ1-2	TGTGCCAGTAGTAGGGACTTTAACTATGGCTACACCTTC	CASSRDFNYGYTF
-	many	TRBV7-3	TRBJ1-1	TGTGCCAGCAGCTTAAATGGGGAAGAAGCTTTCTTT	CASSLNGEEAFF
-	many	TRBV20-1	TRBJ2-1	TGCAGTGCTAGAGTAGGACAGATAACCTACAATGAGCAGTTCTTC	CSARVGQITYNEQFF
TRBD2	many	TRBV20-1	TRBJ2-1	TGCAGTGCCCAGACCCTTACTAGCGGGAGAAGGAATGAGCAGTTCTTC	CSAQTLTSGRRNEQFF
-	many	TRBV2	TRBJ1-1	TGTGCCAGCAAAAGGGATGAAAGGTGGAACACTGAAGCTTTCTTT	CASKRDERWNTEAFF
-	few	TRBV19	TRBJ2-2	TGTGCCAGCTATCCGGGCTTCGGCCCCGGGGAGCTGTTTTTT	CASYPGFGPGELFF
TRBD2	many	TRBV20-1	TRBJ2-1	TGCAGTGCTGACGGACTAGTCCCCCCCAATGAGCAGTTCTTC	CSADGLVPPNEQFF
-	-	TRBV11-1	TRBJ1-2	TGTGCCAGCAGCCTCCCGTCGAAACGAGGCTACACCTTC	CASSLPSKRGYTF
TRBD2	many	TRBV7-2	TRBJ2-5	TGTGCCAGCAGCTACCTAGCGGGACAAGAGACCCAGTACTTC	CASSYLAGQETQYF
TRBD2	many	TRBV3-1	TRBJ2-3	TGTGCCAGCAGCCGCGGGTCCGGGCAGGGAGGGGCAGATACGCAGTATTTT	CASSRGSGQGGADTQYF
TRBD1	many	TRBV10-3	TRBJ2-7	TGTGCCACTGCCGGGACAGGGACCTACGAGCAGTACTTC	CATAGTGTYEQYF
TRBD2	many	TRBV20-1	TRBJ2-7	TGCAGTGCTCCCACTAGCGGGGCTACCTACGAGCAGTACTTC	CSAPTSGATYEQYF
-	many	TRBV2	TRBJ2-3	TGTGCCAGCAGCCTCGGGACCTCTGGAGCAGATACGCAGTATTTT	CASSLGTSGADTQYF
TRBD1	many	TRBV13	TRBJ2-7	TGTGCCAGCAGCCCAGGACAGGGTGTGGGCTCCTACGAGCAGTACTTC	CASSPGQGVGSYEQYF
-	many	TRBV29-1	TRBJ2-1	TGCAGCGTTGAAATCTACCTAGGGTCCTACAATGAGCAGTTCTTC	CSVEIYLGSYNEQFF
-	-	TRBV18	TRBJ1-1	TGTGCCAGCTCTGGGGGTAGGGTCACTGAAGCTTTCTTT	CASSGGRVTEAFF
TRBD1	many	TRBV12-5	TRBJ2-7	TGTGCTAGTGGCCCGGGACAGGGGGCCGAAGAGCAGTACTTC	CASGPGQGAEEQYF
TRBD2	-	TRBV3-1	TRBJ2-7	TGTGCCAGCAGCCAAGTCGTTCCCGGGAGGGAGAGCGAGCAGTACTTC	CASSQVVPGRESEQYF
-	many	TRBV7-2	TRBJ2-5	TGTGCCAGCAGCTTAGCGGTAGGGTCTCACGGTGCCCAGTACTTC	CASSLAVGSHGAQYF
TRBD2	many	TRBV24-1	TRBJ2-1	TGTGCCACCAGTGATTGGACCGGGACTAGCGGGGGTTACAATGAGCAGTTCTTC	CATSDWTGTSGGYNEQFF
-	many	TRBV5-1	TRBJ2-3	TGTGCCAGCATTCTCCTGGGATCAGGGGATACGCAGTATTTT	CASILLGSGDTQYF
TRBD2	-	TRBV5-1	TRBJ2-3	TGCGCCAGCAGGGGCGGGAGGGGCGCCACAGATACGCAGTATTTT	CASRGGRGATDTQYF
-	-	TRBV6-1	TRBJ2-1	TGTGCCAGCAGTGAGCTTTCCGGTTTGGTCGATGAGCAGTTCTTC	CASSELSGLVDEQFF
-	few	TRBV6-9	TRBJ1-2	TGTGCCAGCAGTTGGGACAAATCCTATGGCTACACCTTC	CASSWDKSYGYTF
-	few	TRBV29-1	TRBJ2-3	TGCAGCGTTGCCACTAGCACAGATACGCAGTATTTT	CSVATSTDTQYF
-	many	TRBV7-9	TRBJ2-3	TGTGCCAGCAGCTTACAGGTCCCGCGGTATACAGATACGCAGTATTTT	CASSLQVPRYTDTQYF
-	many	TRBV7-9	TRBJ1-3	TGTGCCAGCAGAAAGACAGCTGGAAACACCATATATTTT	CASRKTAGNTIYF
-	-	TRBV7-9	TRBJ2-4	TGTGCCAGCAGCTTAGATAACTGGCCGTTCGATTTCAAAAACATTCAGTACTTC	CASSLDNWPFDFKNIQYF
-	many	TRBV5-1	TRBJ2-1	TGCGCCAGCAGCTTAAGGGCAGTCAATGAGCAGTTCTTC	CASSLRAVNEQFF
-	-	TRBV28	TRBJ1-5	TGTGCCAGCAGGGTAAACGAGGCCCAGCATTTT	CASRVNEAQHF
-	-	TRBV7-3	TRBJ2-2	TGTGCCAGCAGCTTCTCGGGGGCAGGGGACACCGGGGAGCTGTTTTTT	CASSFSGAGDTGELFF
-	-	TRBV10-3	TRBJ1-5	TGTGCCATCAGTGAGTCCGGTGGCAATCAGCCCCAGCATTTT	CAISESGGNQPQHF
-	few	TRBV28	TRBJ2-2	TGTGCCAGCAGCCGACCTGGGAGTAGCACCGGGGAGCTGTTTTTT	CASSRPGSSTGELFF